This T cell receptor (beta chain) was profiled in a study of beta chain features in type 1 diabetes. This clone was counted ten times or more. Expressed TCRB transcripts were sequenced because the entire RNA isolate underwent reverse transcription. Sequenced by immunoSEQ multiplex PCR; TCRdb stores in-frame clones only, minus some. In the table there are 200,000 to 250,000 clones, approximately 11% of which are singletons. The sequence was collected from a man in his late teens or twenties in good health. The sequencing sample was made of central memory CD4+ T cells from blood.

The CDR3 protein is CASRRTDEQYF. The CDR3 DNA is TGTGCCAGCAGGCGGACAGACGAGCAGTACTTC. V usage is TRBV28 and J usage is TRBJ2-7; D may be TRBD1 (6 bases). The germline V gene encodes CDR1 MDHEN and CDR2 SYDVKM. The germline V and J ends were trimmed by 6 bases and 5 bases, with 8 bases remaining between them. This CDR3 region has 11 residues.